One and the same sample provided the 11 T cell receptor beta chains below, sequenced in a study of T cells in tumors after PD-1 blockade. Profiling relied on immunoSEQ multiplex PCR, and the TCRdb table lists in-frame clones only, not all of them. The profile covers 4,000 to 5,500 clones, with less than 80% appearing a single time and about 16% taken by the ten largest. The sample here was tumor tissue, taken after anti-PD-1 treatment. These TCRs come from a human donor with basal cell carcinoma.

This clone was seen only a few times. This chain uses TRBV29-1 with TRBJ2-2; no firm D call. Trimming stripped 7 bases from V and 3 bases from J, with 15 bases between. CDR1 SQVTM and CDR2 ANQGSEA come from the germline V gene. The CDR3 sequence is 14 residues long. The CDR3 DNA reads as TGCAGCGACCTTAACAAGTCCGACACCGGGGAGCTGTTTTTT. Translation: CSDLNKSDTGELFF.

The genes are TRBV2 and TRBJ2-7; 7 bases are a match to TRBD1. The junction had 3 bases not matched to a gene; V was cut back by 5 bases and J by 2 bases. The CDR3 contains 13 residues. Germline V CDR1 and CDR2: SNHLY, FYNNEI. CDR3 residues: CASSMDRTYEQYF. The CDR3 DNA reads TGTGCCAGCAGTATGGACAGGACCTACGAGCAGTACTTC.

This clone was seen once. This chain connects TRBV7-2 to TRBJ2-3; no clear D. Germline CDR1 reads SGHTA; CDR2 reads FQGNSA. CDR3 length: 15 amino acids. V was shortened by 2 bases and J by 0 bases, with 9 bases between the two germline ends. The CDR3 region is CASSLMATSTDTQYF. CDR3 nucleotide sequence: TGTGCCAGCAGCTTAATGGCAACGAGCACAGATACGCAGTATTTT.

This clone was recorded once. The CDR3 sequence: CASSLTSDRAGYTF. Here the CDR3 DNA reads TGTGCCAGCAGCCTAACTTCGGACAGGGCTGGCTACACCTTC. V and J are TRBV7-9 and TRBJ1-2; 8 bases match TRBD1. Germline lookup yields CDR1 SEHNR and CDR2 FQNEAQ (reference sequence). J was trimmed by 7 bases and V by 5 bases; bases with no gene match: 9. The length of the CDR3 is 14 residues.

The V gene is TRBV29-1, the J gene TRBJ1-2; perhaps TRBD1 as D (6 bases). Germline CDR1 reads SQVTM; CDR2 reads ANQGSEA. The CDR3 is made up of 17 amino acids. Trimming stripped 0 bases from V and 4 bases from J, with 21 bases between. Here the CDR3 reads CSVEDHSGRGWGYGYTF. DNA of the CDR3: TGCAGCGTTGAAGATCATAGCGGCAGGGGATGGGGCTATGGCTACACCTTC.

The chain carries TRBV19 and TRBJ2-2; the match to TRBD2 covers 13 bases. Looked up from germline, CDR1 is LNHDA and CDR2 is SQIVND (reference sequence). The CDR3 is 18 amino acids. After removal of 2 bases from V and 5 bases from J, the junction contained 8 bases not matched to a gene. The CDR3, as DNA: TGTGCCAGTAGTATACTAACCGGGACTAGCGGGGTTACCGGGGAGCTGTTTTTT. It yields the protein CASSILTGTSGVTGELFF. The full variable domain, completed using reference TRBV19 and TRBJ2-2, is DGGITQSPKYLFRKEGQNVTLSCEQNLNHDAMYWYRQDPGQGLRLIYYSQIVNDFQKGDIAEGYSVSREKKESFPLTVTSAQKNPTAFYLCASSILTGTSGVTGELFFGEGSRLTVL.

The CDR3 DNA is TGTGCCAGCAGCATCGGGCCCAGACTGAACTATGGCTACACCTTC. Residues: CASSIGPRLNYGYTF. The genes are TRBV9 and TRBJ1-2, with D uncertain. The CDR3 is made up of 15 amino acids. The germline V and J ends were trimmed by 4 bases and 2 bases, with 15 bases remaining between them. The germline V gene encodes CDR1 SGDLS and CDR2 YYNGEE.

This chain links TRBV11-3 with TRBJ2-7; D tentatively fits TRBD1 or TRBD2 (5 bases each). This CDR3 spans 13 amino acids. The germline V gene encodes CDR1 SGHNT and CDR2 YENEEA. V lost 1 base, J lost 5 bases, and 9 bases lay in between. The CDR3 region is CASSLGGENEQYF. CDR3 sequence (DNA): TGTGCCAGCAGCTTAGGAGGGGAAAACGAGCAGTACTTC.

The chain employs TRBV9 and TRBJ2-1; tentatively, D is TRBD2 (6 bases). V lost 3 bases to trimming and J lost 4 bases, with 14 bases between them. The length of the CDR3 is 15 residues. Germline V lookup: CDR1 SGDLS, CDR2 YYNGEE. The CDR3 protein is CASSEGISGYNEQFF. The CDR3 region has the DNA TGTGCCAGCAGCGAAGGAATTAGCGGATACAATGAGCAGTTCTTC.

In its sample, this clone was seen a few times. Other DNA sequences of this sample code for an identical CDR3. The chain employs TRBV5-1 and TRBJ1-1, with a weak D call TRBD1 (5 bases). Trimming removed 4 bases at V and 4 bases at J, with 11 bases between. Germline V CDR1 and CDR2: SGHRS, YFSETQ. The CDR3 covers 13 residues. CDR3 coding DNA: TGCGCCAGCAGCCCGACAGTTGCCACTGAAGCTTTCTTT. It specifies CASSPTVATEAFF.

This clone came up a few times. The chain couples TRBV6-6 to TRBJ2-1; 10 bases line up with TRBD1. From germline, CDR1 is MNHNY and CDR2 SVGAGI (reference sequence). The CDR3 length is 15 residues. With V trimmed by 2 bases and J by 8 bases, 6 bases remained unmatched. The CDR3 loop is CASSYGGQGLDEQFF. The CDR3 DNA is TGTGCCAGCAGTTACGGGGGACAGGGGTTGGATGAGCAGTTCTTC.